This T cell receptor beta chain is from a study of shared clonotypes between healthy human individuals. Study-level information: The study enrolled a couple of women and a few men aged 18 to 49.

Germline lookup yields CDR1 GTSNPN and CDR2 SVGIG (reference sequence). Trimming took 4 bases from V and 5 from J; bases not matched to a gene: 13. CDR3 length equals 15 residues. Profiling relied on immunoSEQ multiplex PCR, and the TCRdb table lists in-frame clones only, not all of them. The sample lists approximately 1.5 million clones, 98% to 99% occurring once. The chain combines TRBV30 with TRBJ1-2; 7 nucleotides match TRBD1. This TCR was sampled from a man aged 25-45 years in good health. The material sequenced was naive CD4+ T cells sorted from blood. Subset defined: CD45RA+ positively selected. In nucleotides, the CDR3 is TGTGCCTGGACTGTGAAAGGGGGCGGTTATTATGGCTACACCTTC. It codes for CAWTVKGGGYYGYTF.